These T cell receptor beta chains were read from a single sample in a study of control samples from healthy donors and cancer patients. Sequencing was performed with immunoSEQ multiplex PCR; in TCRdb, only in-frame clones are kept and a portion is missing. The sample has 120,000 or so clones, about nine tenths seen once. Sequencing was done on a sample of blood. These receptors were taken from a woman between 18 and 29 years old in good health. The conserved cysteine and the conserved F or W are not part of the CDR3 here. Clone size, where shown, is once, few, many, or a class for clones that have expanded.

size,V,CDR3
once,TRBV5-4,ASSTRSGRATDTQY
NA,TRBV6-4,ASSDSGGPNEKLF
NA,TRBV29-1,SALTGQGAEQY
NA,TRBV29-1,SVRRETQY
NA,TRBV24-1,ATSDLLGGTDTQY
NA,TRBV6-5,ASLSTGQETQY
NA,TRBV7-9,ASNRYRDRDYSNQPQH
NA,TRBV27,ASSLSRSNQPQH
once,TRBV18,ASSPSTGNQPQH
NA,TRBV12-3/TRBV12-4,ASRGSYEQY
once,TRBV28,ASTAGATSGVPDTQY
NA,TRBV28,ASSLWRTEDGYT
NA,TRBV18,ASSPGTGYSPLH
NA,TRBV2,ASNPDRAHNYGYT
NA,TRBV7-3,ASSEPSSGRHEQF